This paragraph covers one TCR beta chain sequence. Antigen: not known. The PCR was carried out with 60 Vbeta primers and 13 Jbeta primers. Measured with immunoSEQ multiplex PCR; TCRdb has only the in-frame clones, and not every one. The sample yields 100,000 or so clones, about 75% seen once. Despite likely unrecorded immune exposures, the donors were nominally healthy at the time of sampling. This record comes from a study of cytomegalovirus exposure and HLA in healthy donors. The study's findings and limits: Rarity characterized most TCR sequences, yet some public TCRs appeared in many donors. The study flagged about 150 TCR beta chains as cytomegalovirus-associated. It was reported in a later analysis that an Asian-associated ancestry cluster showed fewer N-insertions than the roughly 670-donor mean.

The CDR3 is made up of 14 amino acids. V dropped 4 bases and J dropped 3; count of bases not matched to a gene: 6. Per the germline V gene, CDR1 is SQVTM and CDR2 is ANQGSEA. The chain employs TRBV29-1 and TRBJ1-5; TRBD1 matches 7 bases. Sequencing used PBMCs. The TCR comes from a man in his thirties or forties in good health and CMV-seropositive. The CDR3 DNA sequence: TGCAGCGTTGTGGGGACAGACCTCAATCAGCCCCAGCATTTT. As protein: CSVVGTDLNQPQHF.